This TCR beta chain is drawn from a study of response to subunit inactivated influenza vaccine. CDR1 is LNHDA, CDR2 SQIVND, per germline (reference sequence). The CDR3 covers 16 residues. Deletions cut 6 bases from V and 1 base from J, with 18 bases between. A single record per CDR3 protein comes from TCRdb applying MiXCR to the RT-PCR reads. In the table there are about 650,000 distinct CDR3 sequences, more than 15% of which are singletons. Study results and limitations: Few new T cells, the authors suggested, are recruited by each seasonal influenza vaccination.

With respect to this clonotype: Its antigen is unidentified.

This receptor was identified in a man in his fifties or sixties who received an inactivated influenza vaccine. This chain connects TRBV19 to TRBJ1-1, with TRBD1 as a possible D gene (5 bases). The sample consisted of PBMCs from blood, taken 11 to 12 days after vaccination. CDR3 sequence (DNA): TGTGCCAGTAGCGAGACTTCGACAGACCAGAACACTGAAGCTTTCTTT. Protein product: CASSETSTDQNTEAFF. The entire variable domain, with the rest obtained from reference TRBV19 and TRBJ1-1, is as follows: DGGITQSPKYLFRKEGQNVTLSCEQNLNHDAMYWYRQDPGQGLRLIYYSQIVNDFQKGDIAEGYSVSREKKESFPLTVTSAQKNPTAFYLCASSETSTDQNTEAFFGQGTRLTVV.